The 20 T cell receptor beta chains listed next were all sequenced from one sample in a study of blood T cell repertoires in COVID-19. Measured with immunoSEQ multiplex PCR; TCRdb has only the in-frame clones, and not every one. The sample holds some 150,000 clones, more than 70% seen once. The specimen sequenced was PBMCs or T cells enriched from blood (not recorded which). Every receptor here comes from a woman aged 50 to 65 in a cohort exposed to, infected with or recovered from COVID-19 (not recorded which).

The chain recombines TRBV7-2 with TRBJ1-5; weak D call: TRBD1 (5 bases). V was trimmed by 5 bases and J by 0 bases, leaving 20 bases between them. CDR1 and CDR2 (germline): SGHTA, FQGNSA. The CDR3 has 18 amino acids. The CDR3 sequence is CASSEGASSYYSNQPQHF. CDR3 nucleotides: TGTGCCAGCAGCGAAGGGGCCTCCTCCTATTATAGCAATCAGCCCCAGCATTTT. Looking up the rest from reference TRBV7-2 and TRBJ1-5 gives the full variable domain: GAGVSQSPSNKVTEKGKDVELRCDPISGHTALYWYRQSLGQGLEFLIYFQGNSAPDKSGLPSDRFSAERTGGSVSTLTIQRTQQEDSAVYLCASSEGASSYYSNQPQHFGDGTRLSIL.

This chain links TRBV2 with TRBJ2-1; 9 nucleotides line up with TRBD2. The CDR3 runs to 15 residues. V trimming: 5 bases; J trimming: 0 bases; junction bases outside the gene matches: 2. Germline V gene sequence: CDR1 SNHLY, CDR2 FYNNEI. CDR3: CASSLSGSSYNEQFF. In nucleotides, the CDR3 is TGTGCCAGCAGTCTTAGCGGGAGCTCCTACAATGAGCAGTTCTTC.

The V gene is TRBV19, the J gene TRBJ1-2, with 7 nucleotides matching TRBD1. V lost 6 bases and J lost 4; bases outside the gene matches: 14. The CDR3 spans 16 residues. Germline V gives CDR1 LNHDA, CDR2 SQIVND (reference sequence). The CDR3 reads CASSLIQGVKGYGYTF. CDR3 coding DNA: TGTGCCAGTAGCCTAATCCAGGGGGTCAAGGGCTATGGCTACACCTTC.

This chain connects TRBV7-2 to TRBJ2-7; D is ambiguous. Germline CDR1 is SGHTA and CDR2 is FQGNSA. The CDR3 sequence is 14 residues long. The germline V and J ends were trimmed by 2 bases and 0 bases, with 8 bases remaining between them. CDR3 DNA: TGTGCCAGCAGCTTAAGTCTAAACTCCTACGAGCAGTACTTC. Its protein product is CASSLSLNSYEQYF.

The rearrangement joins TRBV7-3 to TRBJ2-2; D is unclear. CDR3 length equals 14 residues. Germline CDR1 reads SGHTA; CDR2 reads FQGTGA. The V gene lost 2 bases and the J gene lost 6 bases, with 10 bases spanning the gap. CDR3 protein: CASSLYLGPGELFF. The CDR3 DNA sequence: TGTGCCAGCAGCTTATACTTGGGCCCCGGGGAGCTGTTTTTT.

As concerns this clone: One junction end does not reproduce the germline sequence, and a read error may be involved. This sequence joins TRBV6-1 and TRBJ1-1; D remains ambiguous. Germline CDR1 and CDR2: MNHNS and SASEGT. The CDR3 has 14 amino acids. CDR3 nucleotide sequence: TGTGCCAGCAGGGAAGCCTCGGTAAACACTGAAGCTTTCTTT. Protein sequence: CASREASVNTEAFF.

The J gene is TRBJ1-4, the V gene TRBV11-2; the match to TRBD1 covers 7 bases. Germline values: CDR1 SGHAT, CDR2 FQNNGV. This CDR3 has 15 amino acids. V was clipped by 2 bases and J by 8 bases; unmatched bases: 8. This CDR3 reads CASSLIQGQEEKLFF. The CDR3 coding sequence is TGTGCCAGCAGCTTAATACAGGGGCAAGAAGAAAAACTGTTTTTT.

The genes are TRBV7-2 and TRBJ2-2, with D perhaps matching TRBD1 (5 bases). CDR3 length equals 15 residues. CDR1 and CDR2 (germline): SGHTA, FQGNSA. V lost 2 bases, J lost 4 bases, and 11 bases lay in between. The CDR3 nucleotides are TGTGCCAGCAGCTTACAACAGGCCTCCACCGGGGAGCTGTTTTTT. This codes for CASSLQQASTGELFF.

The CDR3 is CAWTPTNRGYGNTIYF. CDR3 sequence (DNA): TGTGCCTGGACTCCCACCAACAGGGGATATGGAAACACCATATATTTT. The rearrangement uses TRBV30 and TRBJ1-3, with 7 bases matching TRBD1. V gave up 4 bases and J gave up 3 bases; unmatched junction bases: 12. Germline-derived CDR1 and CDR2 are GTSNPN and SVGIG (reference sequence). The CDR3 spans 16 residues.

This clone has just a few counts. The chain combines TRBV7-2 with TRBJ2-7, with TRBD1 as a possible D gene (7 bases). V was pared by 5 bases and J by 4 bases, with 9 bases between. The germline V gene encodes CDR1 SGHTA and CDR2 FQGNSA. This CDR3 comprises 12 residues. The CDR3 sequence is CASSPGGYEQYF. The CDR3 DNA reads as TGTGCCAGCAGCCCAGGGGGGTACGAGCAGTACTTC.

The V and J genes are TRBV2 and TRBJ1-5; D might be TRBD1 (6 bases). V lost 1 base and J lost 4, with 11 bases in between. The CDR3 totals 15 residues. The germline CDR1 and CDR2 sequences are SNHLY and FYNNEI. The CDR3 bases are TGTGCCAGCAGTGAAGTCGGAAGGGGGAATCAGCCCCAGCATTTT. Translation: CASSEVGRGNQPQHF.

The chain couples TRBV28 to TRBJ1-5, with 8 positions matching TRBD1. J was trimmed by 3 bases and V by 6 bases; bases with no gene match: 4. The germline V gene encodes CDR1 MDHEN and CDR2 SYDVKM. The CDR3 loop spans 14 amino acids. CDR3 protein: CASRTGGDNQPQHF. CDR3 coding DNA: TGTGCCAGCAGAACAGGGGGGGACAATCAGCCCCAGCATTTT.

This rearrangement joins TRBV3-1 (or the pseudogene TRBV3-2) to TRBJ1-6, with D possibly being TRBD1 (5 bases). The CDR3 sequence is 14 residues long. The V and J ends lost 10 bases and 1 base respectively, with 11 bases between them. Germline CDR1 reads LGHDT; CDR2 reads YNNKEL (reference sequence). Written as DNA, the CDR3 is TGTGCCACTTCTGACAGTTCCTATAATTCACCCCTCCACTTT. Translated: CATSDSSYNSPLHF.

The chain is built from TRBV19 and TRBJ2-2, with 8 bases that match TRBD1. The CDR3 has 18 residues. Trimming removed 0 bases from V and 3 bases from J; junction bases left unmatched: 9. Germline-derived CDR1 and CDR2 are LNHDA and SQIVND (reference sequence). The CDR3: CASSIDLRDRRYTGELFF. The CDR3, as DNA: TGTGCCAGTAGTATAGATCTGCGGGACAGGCGATACACCGGGGAGCTGTTTTTT.

V usage is TRBV12-3 or TRBV12-4 and J usage is TRBJ2-7; 7 bases line up with TRBD1. The length of the CDR3 is 13 residues. V lost 3 bases, J lost 3 bases, and 2 bases stayed unmatched. The CDR3 region is CASSLWDSYEQYF. CDR3 DNA: TGTGCCAGCAGTTTGTGGGACAGCTACGAGCAGTACTTC.

CDR3 coding DNA: TGTGCCAGCAGCCAAAAAACCGGGGACTTACTATCTGGAAACACCATATATTTT. Protein sequence: CASSQKTGDLLSGNTIYF. This chain connects TRBV3-1 (or the pseudogene TRBV3-2) to TRBJ1-3, with D possibly TRBD1 on 5 matching bases. This CDR3 comprises 18 residues. Trimming shortened V by 2 bases and J by 1 base, and 18 bases separated the two germline ends. CDR1 and CDR2 from the germline V gene are LGHDT and YNNKEL (reference sequence).

The chain is built from TRBV28 and TRBJ1-2; tentative D call: TRBD1 (5 bases). CDR1 and CDR2 from the germline V gene are MDHEN and SYDVKM. The CDR3 is 16 amino acids. V was cut by 7 bases and J by 8 bases, with 26 bases left in between. CDR3 DNA sequence: TGTGCCAGCAATTCGATTGGGGCCGATGCTTTTAACGGCTACACCTTC. Residues: CASNSIGADAFNGYTF.

The chain links TRBV18 to TRBJ2-2, with D tentatively TRBD2 (6 bases). The V and J ends lost 3 bases and 6 bases respectively, with 11 bases between them. This CDR3 has 14 amino acids. CDR1 and CDR2 from the germline V gene are KGHSH and LQKENI. CDR3 region: CASSPAGGAGELFF. DNA of the CDR3: TGTGCCAGCTCACCCGCCGGCGGGGCCGGGGAGCTGTTTTTT.

The chain carries TRBV14 and TRBJ1-6; 8 nucleotides match TRBD1. J was trimmed by 8 bases and V by 1 base; bases with no gene match: 4. The germline V gene encodes CDR1 SGHDN and CDR2 FVKESK. This CDR3 is built from 15 residues. The CDR3 nucleotides read TGTGCCAGCAGCCAAGGGACAGGGCCCCATTCACCCCTCCACTTT. Protein sequence: CASSQGTGPHSPLHF.

This clone was detected only a few times. The chain employs TRBV28 and TRBJ1-5, with a weak D call TRBD1 (5 bases). Trimming stripped 7 bases from V and 3 bases from J, with 22 bases between. The CDR3 is 17 amino acids. Germline V lookup: CDR1 MDHEN, CDR2 SYDVKM. For the CDR3, the DNA is TGTGCCAGCAATTATGTGGGAGGGAGGGGACCCAATCAGCCCCAGCATTTT. This translates into CASNYVGGRGPNQPQHF.